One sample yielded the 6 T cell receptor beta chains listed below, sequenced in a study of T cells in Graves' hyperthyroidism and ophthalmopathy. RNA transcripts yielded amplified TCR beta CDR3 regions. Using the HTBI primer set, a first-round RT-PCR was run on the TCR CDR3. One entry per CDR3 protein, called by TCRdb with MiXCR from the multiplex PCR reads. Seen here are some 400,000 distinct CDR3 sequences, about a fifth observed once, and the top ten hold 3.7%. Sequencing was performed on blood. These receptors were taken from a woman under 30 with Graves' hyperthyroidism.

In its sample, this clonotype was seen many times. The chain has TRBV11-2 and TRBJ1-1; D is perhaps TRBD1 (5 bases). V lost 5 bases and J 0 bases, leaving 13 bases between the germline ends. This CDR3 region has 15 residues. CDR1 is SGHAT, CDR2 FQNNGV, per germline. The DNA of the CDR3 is TGTGCCAGCAGCGACCGGGGGGGGGTGAACACTGAAGCTTTCTTT. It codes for CASSDRGGVNTEAFF. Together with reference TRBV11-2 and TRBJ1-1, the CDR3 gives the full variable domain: EAGVAQSPRYKIIEKRQSVAFWCNPISGHATLYWYQQILGQGPKLLIQFQNNGVVDDSQLPKDRFSAERLKGVDSTLKIQPAKLEDSAVYLCASSDRGGVNTEAFFGQGTRLTVV.

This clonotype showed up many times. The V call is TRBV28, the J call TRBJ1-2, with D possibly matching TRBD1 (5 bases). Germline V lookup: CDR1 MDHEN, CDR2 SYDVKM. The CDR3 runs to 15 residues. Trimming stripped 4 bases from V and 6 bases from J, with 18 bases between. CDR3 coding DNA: TGTGCCAGCAGTTACCCCTATCCAGGGACCCATGGCTACACCTTC. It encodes CASSYPYPGTHGYTF.

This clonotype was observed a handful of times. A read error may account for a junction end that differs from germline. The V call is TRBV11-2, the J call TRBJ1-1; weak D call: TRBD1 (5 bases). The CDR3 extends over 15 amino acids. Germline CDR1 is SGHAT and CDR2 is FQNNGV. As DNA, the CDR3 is TGTGCCAGCAGCTTAGGGGGGACGGTCGGAGCTGAAGCTTGCTTT. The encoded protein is CASSLGGTVGAEACF.

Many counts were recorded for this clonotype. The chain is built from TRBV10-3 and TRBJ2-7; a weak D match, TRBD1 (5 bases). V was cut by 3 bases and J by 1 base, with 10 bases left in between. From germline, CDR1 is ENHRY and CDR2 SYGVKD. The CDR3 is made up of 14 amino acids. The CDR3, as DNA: TGTGCCATCAGTGAATCAGGGCCGTCCTACGAGCAGTACTTC. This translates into CAISESGPSYEQYF.

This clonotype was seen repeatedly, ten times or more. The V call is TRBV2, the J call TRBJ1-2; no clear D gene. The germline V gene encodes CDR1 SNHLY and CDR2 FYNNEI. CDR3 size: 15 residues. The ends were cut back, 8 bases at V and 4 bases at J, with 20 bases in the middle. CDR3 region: CASLAGPMGIYGYTF. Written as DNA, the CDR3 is TGTGCCAGCCTCGCAGGTCCGATGGGAATCTATGGCTACACCTTC.

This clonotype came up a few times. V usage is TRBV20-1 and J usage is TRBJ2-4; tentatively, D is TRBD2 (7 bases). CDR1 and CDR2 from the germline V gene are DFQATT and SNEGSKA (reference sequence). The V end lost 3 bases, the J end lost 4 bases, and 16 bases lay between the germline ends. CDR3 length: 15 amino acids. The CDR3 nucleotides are TGCAGTGCTAGTAGTGGGGGGGCGTCTAAAAACATTCAGTACTTC. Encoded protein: CSASSGGASKNIQYF.